Listed here are 28 T cell receptor beta chains from one sample, sequenced in a study of identical twins (dated by TCRdb to between 2015 and 2016). Library preparation employed 5' RACE. Sequencing was carried out with an Illumina HiSeq 2000. In TCRdb, the public reads were trimmed at Q25 with fastp and aligned with MiXCR, with productive beta chains retained. Entries that share a CDR3 protein sequence are merged under the most common genes and DNA. Present in this sample are about 570,000 distinct CDR3 sequences, around a tenth of which were seen just once. Roughly 3% of the sample comes from the top ten. This sample also belongs to another study, concerning yellow fever vaccine responses in identical twins.

The sample was PBMCs. The receptors originated from a woman between 18 and 29 years old in good health.

This clonotype turned up a few times. The genes are TRBV14 and TRBJ2-7; 11 nucleotides match TRBD2. V lost 4 bases and J lost 5; bases outside the gene matches: 4. Germline-derived CDR1 and CDR2 are SGHDN and FVKESK. The CDR3 totals 14 residues. The CDR3 nucleotides are TGTGCCAGCAGCCCTAGCGGGGGGACGAACGAGCAGTACTTC. As protein: CASSPSGGTNEQYF.

The chain has TRBV12-3 or TRBV12-4 and TRBJ2-1, with TRBD1 identical over 7 bases. V lost 6 bases, J lost 1 base, and 12 bases stayed unmatched. The CDR3 runs to 17 residues. The CDR3 nucleotides read TGTGCCAGCAGCGGACAGGAGAGATTAGGGTCCTACAATGAGCAGTTCTTC. Translated: CASSGQERLGSYNEQFF.

This clonotype occurred a few times. The chain employs TRBV28 and TRBJ2-1; tentative D call: TRBD2 (5 bases). The germline V gene encodes CDR1 MDHEN and CDR2 SYDVKM. V lost 5 bases and J lost 2, with 16 bases in between. There are 16 residues in the CDR3. Written as DNA, the CDR3 is TGTGCCAGCAGTCCCGAAGGAGGTTCCCCCTACAATGAGCAGTTCTTC. Translation: CASSPEGGSPYNEQFF. The whole variable domain, remainder taken from reference TRBV28 and TRBJ2-1, is DVKVTQSSRYLVKRTGEKVFLECVQDMDHENMFWYRQDPGLGLRLIYFSYDVKMKEKGDIPEGYSVSREKKERFSLILESASTNQTSMYLCASSPEGGSPYNEQFFGPGTRLTVL.

This clonotype was counted ten times or more. This rearrangement joins TRBV4-1 to TRBJ1-6; tentative D call: TRBD1 (6 bases). This CDR3 region has 14 residues. The V and J ends lost 3 bases and 6 bases respectively, with 9 bases between them. The germline CDR1 and CDR2 sequences are MGHRA and YSYEKL. The DNA of the CDR3 is TGCGCCAGCAGCCACGGGGGCGGTAATTCACCCCTCCACTTT. Translated, it gives CASSHGGGNSPLHF.

This chain links TRBV6-6 with TRBJ2-3, with D unresolved. From germline, CDR1 is MNHNY and CDR2 SVGAGI (reference sequence). V lost 0 bases and J lost 6, with 7 bases in between. There are 13 residues in the CDR3. CDR3 residues: CASSYSSLDTQYF. The CDR3 nucleotides are TGTGCCAGCAGTTACTCGTCCCTGGATACGCAGTATTTT.

This sequence joins TRBV24-1 and TRBJ2-5; D perhaps matches TRBD2 (6 bases). Germline V gene lookup returns CDR1 KGHDR and CDR2 SFDVKD. The V end was cut by 7 bases, the J end by 5 bases, with 13 bases between. The CDR3 contains 13 residues. CDR3 protein: CATRGGLGETQYF. CDR3 DNA: TGTGCCACCAGGGGGGGTTTGGGCGAGACCCAGTACTTC.

At least ten counts were recorded for this clonotype. The chain employs TRBV20-1 and TRBJ2-7, with a weak D call TRBD1 (6 bases). Trimming took off 5 bases at V and 3 bases at J, with 11 bases between the two ends. The CDR3 is 12 residues long. Germline V lookup: CDR1 DFQATT, CDR2 SNEGSKA (reference sequence). The CDR3 reads CSADGTNYEQYF. The CDR3 nucleotides read TGCAGTGCTGACGGGACAAACTACGAGCAGTACTTC.

This clonotype has a count of ten or more. This chain links TRBV9 with TRBJ1-5; D is unclear. Trimming cost V 2 bases and J 0 bases, with 3 bases left between them. Germline loops: CDR1 SGDLS, CDR2 YYNGEE. CDR3 length: 13 amino acids. The CDR3 DNA sequence: TGTGCCAGCAGCGTGAATAGCAATCAGCCCCAGCATTTT. Translating it yields CASSVNSNQPQHF.

V gene TRBV12-3 or TRBV12-4 combines with J gene TRBJ2-1; D assignment may be TRBD1 or TRBD2 (5 bases each). V was clipped by 8 bases and J by 3 bases, with 14 bases between them. The CDR3 runs 14 residues. The CDR3 loop reads CASGGSKGYNEQFF. CDR3 in DNA: TGTGCCAGCGGGGGTTCCAAGGGCTACAATGAGCAGTTCTTC.

This clonotype was counted only a few times. This rearrangement joins TRBV5-1 to TRBJ2-1; D possibly corresponds to TRBD2 (5 bases). Trimming shortened V by 2 bases and J by 6 bases, and 18 bases separated the two germline ends. The CDR3 sequence is 16 residues long. Germline lookup yields CDR1 SGHRS and CDR2 YFSETQ. The CDR3 protein is CASSFLGLEVGNEQFF. The CDR3 DNA reads TGCGCCAGCAGCTTCCTAGGACTCGAGGTGGGCAATGAGCAGTTCTTC.

This clonotype turned up a few times. This chain uses TRBV6-2 or TRBV6-3 with TRBJ2-7; D ambiguous. Germline CDR1 reads MNHEY; CDR2 reads SVGEGT. The CDR3 extends over 13 amino acids. Trimming took off 2 bases at V and 3 bases at J, with 8 bases between the two ends. In DNA, the CDR3 is TGTGCCAGCAGTTACGCTCCATACTACGAGCAGTACTTC. It encodes CASSYAPYYEQYF.

This rearrangement joins TRBV13 to TRBJ1-6, with unresolved D. CDR3 length: 15 amino acids. Germline-derived CDR1 and CDR2 are PRHDT and FYEKMQ (reference sequence). V lost 2 bases, J lost 7 bases, and 12 bases lay in between. The CDR3 nucleotides are TGTGCCAGCAGCTTATCCGGCAAAAGAAATTCACCCCTCCACTTT. This gives the protein CASSLSGKRNSPLHF. The full variable domain, completed using reference TRBV13 and TRBJ1-6, is AAGVIQSPRHLIKEKRETATLKCYPIPRHDTVYWYQQGPGQDPQFLISFYEKMQSDKGSIPDRFSAQQFSDYHSELNMSSLELGDSALYFCASSLSGKRNSPLHFGNGTRLTVT.

This clonotype was detected many times. V gene TRBV4-3 combines with J gene TRBJ2-1; 8 bases agree with TRBD2. The CDR3 is 14 amino acids. V lost 4 bases, J lost 5 bases, and 4 bases stayed unmatched. CDR1 and CDR2 from the germline V gene are LGHNA and YSLEER. CDR3 loop: CASSPGTSDNEQFF. DNA of the CDR3: TGCGCCAGCAGCCCTGGGACTAGTGACAATGAGCAGTTCTTC.

This clonotype came up many times. V gene TRBV29-1 combines with J gene TRBJ2-1; 7 nucleotides line up with TRBD1. The CDR3 contains 15 residues. The J segment lost 4 bases and the V segment lost 1 base, leaving 7 bases of the junction unmatched. Germline V gene data show CDR1 as SQVTM and CDR2 as ANQGSEA. The CDR3 nucleotides read TGCAGCGTTGAAGGGTCCAGGGGGTCGTACAATGAGCAGTTCTTC. It codes for CSVEGSRGSYNEQFF.

The rearrangement links TRBV2 to TRBJ2-1; D unclear. In germline, CDR1 is SNHLY, CDR2 FYNNEI. The CDR3 is made up of 12 amino acids. Trimming took 6 bases from V and 8 from J, leaving 11 bases between them. This CDR3 is CASRISLHEQFF. DNA for the CDR3: TGTGCCAGCAGGATTAGTTTGCATGAGCAGTTCTTC.

This clonotype was detected a few times. The rearrangement links TRBV6-5 to TRBJ2-2; D is perhaps TRBD2 (5 bases). Germline V gene lookup returns CDR1 MNHEY and CDR2 SVGAGI. V gave up 6 bases and J gave up 7 bases, with 9 bases separating them. The CDR3 runs 12 residues. The CDR3 DNA reads TGTGCCAGCAGATGGGCGGGCGGGGAGCTGTTTTTT. It codes for CASRWAGGELFF.

This clonotype was recorded at least ten times. The J gene is TRBJ1-5, the V gene TRBV12-3 or TRBV12-4; 7 bases match TRBD1. Trimming took 5 bases from V and 5 from J; bases not matched to a gene: 9. This CDR3 has 15 amino acids. This chain's CDR3 is CASSKLRDRDQPQHF. CDR3 nucleotides: TGTGCCAGCAGTAAACTCCGGGACAGAGATCAGCCCCAGCATTTT.

This clonotype was seen repeatedly, ten times or more. The chain joins TRBV2 to TRBJ2-7; possibly TRBD1 for D (5 bases). CDR3 length equals 18 residues. CDR1 is SNHLY and CDR2 is FYNNEI in the germline V gene. V was clipped by 6 bases and J by 0 bases, with 24 bases between them. The CDR3: CASRLFPLGPTASYEQYF. The CDR3, as DNA: TGTGCCAGCAGGTTATTCCCGCTGGGGCCGACAGCCTCCTACGAGCAGTACTTC.

A few counts support this clonotype. This chain links TRBV5-4 with TRBJ1-2, with D unresolved. The germline gives CDR1 SGHNT, CDR2 YYREEE (reference sequence). Trimming took off 2 bases at V and 3 bases at J, with 14 bases between the two ends. The CDR3 runs to 15 residues. The DNA of the CDR3 is TGTGCCAGCAGCTTCGGACCCCCGGAGTACTATGGCTACACCTTC. Its protein is CASSFGPPEYYGYTF. The full variable domain, completed using reference TRBV5-4 and TRBJ1-2, is ETGVTQSPTHLIKTRGQQVTLRCSSQSGHNTVSWYQQALGQGPQFIFQYYREEENGRGNFPPRFSGLQFPNYSSELNVNALELDDSALYLCASSFGPPEYYGYTFGSGTRLTVV.

This clonotype appeared many times. This CDR3 reads CASSQEVQEQETQYF. As DNA, the CDR3 is TGTGCCAGCAGCCAAGAAGTACAGGAACAAGAGACCCAGTACTTC. The rearrangement uses TRBV4-2 and TRBJ2-5; D possibly corresponds to TRBD1 (5 bases). V lost 0 bases, J lost 2 bases, and 10 bases lay in between. Germline CDR1 LGHNA, CDR2 YNFKEQ. The CDR3 runs 15 residues.

V is TRBV6-5 and J is TRBJ2-1; no definite D call. V lost 2 bases, J lost 8 bases, and 16 bases lay in between. This CDR3 comprises 15 residues. From germline, CDR1 is MNHEY and CDR2 SVGAGI. CDR3 amino acids: CASSYGPSPGDEQFF. In DNA, the CDR3 is TGTGCCAGCAGTTACGGACCCTCTCCGGGTGATGAGCAGTTCTTC.

This clonotype was seen a few times. The chain is built from TRBV7-2 and TRBJ2-7; D gene uncertain. The V gene's germline CDR1 is SGHTA and CDR2 FQGNSA. V was pared by 5 bases and J by 5 bases, with 16 bases between. The CDR3 length is 14 residues. Here the CDR3 reads CASSPPNRFHEQYF. CDR3 coding DNA: TGTGCCAGCAGCCCCCCTAACAGATTCCACGAGCAGTACTTC.

Comments on this clonotype: This sequence may be a read error, since a much larger clone differs from it by one base. This chain connects TRBV3-1 to TRBJ2-5; 9 nucleotides match TRBD1. Germline assignment: CDR1 LGHDT and CDR2 YNNKEL (reference sequence). CDR3 length: 16 residues. The CDR3 nucleotides are TGTGCCTGCAGCCAAAAACAAACAGGGGGCCAAAAGACCCAGTACTTC. This encodes CACSQKQTGGQKTQYF.

This chain links TRBV6-1 with TRBJ2-1; 12 bases match TRBD2. CDR1 MNHNS and CDR2 SASEGT come from the germline V gene. This CDR3 region has 15 residues. Trimming cost V 6 bases and J 4 bases; bases outside gene matches: 4. The CDR3: CASRELAGGYNEQFF. In DNA form, the CDR3 reads TGTGCCAGCAGAGAACTAGCGGGGGGTTACAATGAGCAGTTCTTC.

In DNA form, the CDR3 reads TGTGCCAGCAGCCAAGTTTGGCCAGGGGGCATGTCAGATACGCAGTATTTT. Its translation: CASSQVWPGGMSDTQYF. The genes are TRBV4-2 and TRBJ2-3, with 8 bases matching TRBD1. Losses at the gene ends were 1 base for V and 4 bases for J; bases not matched to a gene: 10. The V gene's germline CDR1 is LGHNA and CDR2 YNFKEQ. The CDR3 covers 17 residues.

This clonotype was observed a few times. The rearrangement joins TRBV20-1 to TRBJ1-1; D ambiguous. Germline V gene data show CDR1 as DFQATT and CDR2 as SNEGSKA (reference sequence). The CDR3 runs 11 residues. Trimming cost V 3 bases and J 5 bases, with 7 bases left between them. The CDR3 sequence is CSASAETEAFF. The CDR3 DNA sequence: TGCAGTGCTAGTGCGGAGACTGAAGCTTTCTTT.

Of note for this clonotype: The CDR3 does not close with the conserved phenylalanine or tryptophan, likely indicating a read error. The J gene is TRBJ2-7, the V gene TRBV28; D not resolved. The CDR3 length is 14 residues. V lost 1 base and J 4 bases, leaving 11 bases between the germline ends. Germline values: CDR1 MDHEN, CDR2 SYDVKM. CDR3 amino acids: CASSLSRTPYEQYI. CDR3 sequence (DNA): TGTGCCAGCAGTTTATCCCGGACCCCTTACGAGCAGTACATC.

This clonotype was recorded many times. The rearrangement uses TRBV6-4 and TRBJ2-1, with 11 positions matching TRBD1. There are 16 residues in the CDR3. Germline-derived CDR1 and CDR2 are MRHNA and SNTAGT. Trimming took 0 bases from V and 7 from J; bases not matched to a gene: 5. CDR3 sequence (DNA): TGTGCCAGCAGTGACTCCGGGACAGGGGGGTGGAATGAGCAGTTCTTC. It specifies CASSDSGTGGWNEQFF.